A selection of T cell receptor beta chains follows, all from one sample in a study of OX40 agonist ivuxolimab in advanced cancers. Libraries were prepared by immunoSEQ multiplex PCR; TCRdb keeps only in-frame clonotypes and omits some of them. The table has about 71,000 clones, 81% seen once. The sample here was CD4+ or CD8+ T cells sorted from blood, taken in a trial of the OX40 agonist ivuxolimab. The receptors stem from an adult with an advanced solid tumor such as melanoma, head and neck, liver or kidney cancer. Both conserved end residues are trimmed from each CDR3. The order of the fields is V gene, J gene, D gene, CDR3 protein. D genes are given only for firm matches.

TRBV7-5	TRBJ2-6	NA	VRPFRTRVSGANVLT
TRBV7-2	TRBJ2-7	TRBD1	ASSASRDRGREQY
TRBV6-1	TRBJ2-2	NA	ASSPRPNSIGELF
TRBV7-2	TRBJ1-1	NA	ASTQRQWMGTEAF
TRBV7-9	TRBJ2-2	NA	ASSPIDRTRTGELF
TRBV10-3	TRBJ2-2	NA	AIGPLRGTNTGELF
TRBV15	TRBJ2-7	NA	ATSRDFGGTYEQY
TRBV29-1	TRBJ1-2	NA	SVAGNYGYT
TRBV7-6	TRBJ2-5	TRBD2	ASSSGGETQY
TRBV6-6	TRBJ2-1	NA	ASGERDEQF
TRBV5-1	TRBJ2-7	NA	ASSVLSNSDEQY
TRBV29-1	TRBJ1-4	NA	SVRQGNEKLF
TRBV2	TRBJ1-5	NA	ASSRDSSNQPQH
TRBV7-2	TRBJ2-2	TRBD1	ASRTGQGRNTGELF
TRBV6-5	TRBJ1-1	TRBD1	ASSYSSGTGNTEAF
TRBV30	TRBJ1-3	NA	AWSAPGRHSGNTIY
TRBV18	TRBJ2-5	NA	ASSPQETQY
TRBV28	TRBJ1-3	TRBD1	ASSFPGTGKNTIY
TRBV28	TRBJ2-1	TRBD2	ASSFIAGGYNEQF
TRBV5-4	TRBJ1-6	TRBD1	ASSLEGTGTSPLH
TRBV9	TRBJ2-1	TRBD2	ASSGLAGVGNEQF
TRBV5-1	TRBJ1-1	TRBD1	ASSPGQGIYTEAF
TRBV6-6	TRBJ2-7	NA	ASSYKFGYEQY
TRBV2	TRBJ1-2	NA	ASSREKYGYT
TRBV7-8	TRBJ1-4	NA	ASSVGGDSEKLF
TRBV7-2	TRBJ1-1	NA	ASSSQPGDRTEAF
TRBV18	TRBJ1-5	NA	ASSPTEEEPQH
TRBV11-2	TRBJ2-7	TRBD1	ASTRDRGKEQY
TRBV7-2	TRBJ1-5	TRBD1	ASSSDRGLRPQH
TRBV7-2	TRBJ2-7	NA	ASSLQSLFEQY
TRBV12-5	TRBJ2-2	TRBD1	ASSRGYTGELF
TRBV2	TRBJ1-1	TRBD1	ASTLLRQGNTEAF
TRBV4-1	TRBJ1-2	TRBD1	ASSGTGGVNYGYT
TRBV4-3	TRBJ2-7	TRBD2	ASSAGIRTSAVEQY
TRBV5-4	TRBJ1-1	TRBD1	ASSLSSTGVTEAF
TRBV30	TRBJ1-2	NA	AWNRDRPYGYT
TRBV29-1	TRBJ2-7	TRBD2	SVGAAGEQY
TRBV19	TRBJ2-1	TRBD2	ASSSPGLAGGLEQF
TRBV29-1	TRBJ2-7	NA	SVSQGYEQY
TRBV2	TRBJ2-5	TRBD1	ASTQGDRGGETQY
TRBV5-1	TRBJ2-1	NA	ASSLASSSSYNEQF
TRBV11-3	TRBJ2-1	NA	ASSPVALGEGEQF
TRBV27	TRBJ1-2	NA	ASGYHGHGYT
TRBV11-1	TRBJ2-1	NA	ASSLVRNNEQF
TRBV10-2	TRBJ2-2	NA	ASRDLSTGELF
TRBV7-3	TRBJ2-1	NA	ASSFGPDEQF